Listed below are T cell receptor beta chains from one sample, sequenced in a study of cytomegalovirus exposure and HLA in healthy donors. Method: immunoSEQ multiplex PCR; TCRdb's copy keeps in-frame clones and lacks some. In the table there are 59,000 or so clones, roughly 87% of which are singletons. Sequenced input: PBMCs. These receptors originate from a female donor in good health and CMV-seronegative. CDR3s leave out the opening cysteine and the closing phenylalanine or tryptophan. Size values are once, few and many counts, or a class for expanded clones, and some rows have none.

size | J | V | CDR3
NA | TRBJ2-4 | TRBV19 | ASRHKGWGGGLGKNIQY
NA | TRBJ1-4 | TRBV14 | ASSQDRATGGGHEKLF
few | TRBJ2-6 | TRBV4-2 | ASSQDGGAGANVLT
NA | TRBJ2-1 | TRBV4-2 | ASSQEVGGLYNEQF
NA | TRBJ1-2 | TRBV10-2 | ASKSPGQGAFGYT
NA | TRBJ2-5 | TRBV6-4 | ASSEGSGRPGETQY
NA | TRBJ1-2 | TRBV6-1 | ASSRSATPNYGYT
NA | TRBJ2-1 | TRBV9 | ASSGASGPHGEQF
once | TRBJ2-1 | TRBV6-6 | ASSYRLAGASNEQF
NA | TRBJ1-5 | TRBV19 | ASSIPLVRSNQPQH
NA | TRBJ2-5 | TRBV9 | ASSAQGSRETQY